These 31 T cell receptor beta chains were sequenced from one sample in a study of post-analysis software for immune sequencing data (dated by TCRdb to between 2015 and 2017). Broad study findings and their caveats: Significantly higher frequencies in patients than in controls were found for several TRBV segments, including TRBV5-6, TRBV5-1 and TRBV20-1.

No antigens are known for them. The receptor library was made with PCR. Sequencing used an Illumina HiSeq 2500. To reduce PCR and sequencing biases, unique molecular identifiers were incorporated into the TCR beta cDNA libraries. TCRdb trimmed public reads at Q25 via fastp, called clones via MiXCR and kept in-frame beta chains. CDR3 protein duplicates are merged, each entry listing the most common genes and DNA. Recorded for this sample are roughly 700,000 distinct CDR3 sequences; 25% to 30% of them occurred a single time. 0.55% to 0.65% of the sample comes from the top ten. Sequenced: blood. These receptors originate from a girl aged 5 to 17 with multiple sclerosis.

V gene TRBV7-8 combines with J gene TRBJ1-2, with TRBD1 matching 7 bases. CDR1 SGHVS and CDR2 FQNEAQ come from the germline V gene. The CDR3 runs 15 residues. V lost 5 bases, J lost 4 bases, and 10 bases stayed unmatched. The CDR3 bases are TGTGCCAGCAGCCCCCGGACAGGCCACCCCTATGGCTACACCTTC. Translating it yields CASSPRTGHPYGYTF. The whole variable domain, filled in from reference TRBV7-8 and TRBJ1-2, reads GAGVSQSPRYKVAKRGQDVALRCDPISGHVSLFWYQQALGQGPEFLTYFQNEAQLDKSGLPSDRFFAERPEGSVSTLKIQRTQQEDSAVYLCASSPRTGHPYGYTFGSGTRLTVV.

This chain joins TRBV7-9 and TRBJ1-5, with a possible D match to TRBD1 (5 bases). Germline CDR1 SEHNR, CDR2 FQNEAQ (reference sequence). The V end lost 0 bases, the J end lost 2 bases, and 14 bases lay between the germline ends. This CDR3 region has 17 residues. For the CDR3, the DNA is TGTGCCAGCAGCTTAGCCATGGGGGTTATCGGCAATCAGCCCCAGCATTTT. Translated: CASSLAMGVIGNQPQHF.

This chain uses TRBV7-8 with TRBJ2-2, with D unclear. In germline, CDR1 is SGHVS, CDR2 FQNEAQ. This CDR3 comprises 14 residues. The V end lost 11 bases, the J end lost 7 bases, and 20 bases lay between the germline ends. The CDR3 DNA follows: TGTGCCTGTGCTCTGACCGTCCGAGGCGGGGAGCTGTTTTTT. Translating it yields CACALTVRGGELFF.

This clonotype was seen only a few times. The chain's CDR3 is CSAWGQRSYEQYF. As DNA, the CDR3 is TGCAGTGCGTGGGGGCAGAGGTCCTACGAGCAGTACTTC. The chain uses TRBV20-1 and TRBJ2-7; D is possibly TRBD1 (6 bases). The germline V gene encodes CDR1 DFQATT and CDR2 SNEGSKA (reference sequence). Trimming removed 6 bases from V and 1 base from J, with 13 bases in between. CDR3 size: 13 residues.

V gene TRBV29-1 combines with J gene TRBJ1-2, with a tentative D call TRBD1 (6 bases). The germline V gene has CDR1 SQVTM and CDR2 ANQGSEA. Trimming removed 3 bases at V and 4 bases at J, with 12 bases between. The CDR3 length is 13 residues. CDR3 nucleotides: TGCAGCGTTGAGCAGGGGCCGGGCTATGGCTACACCTTC. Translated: CSVEQGPGYGYTF.

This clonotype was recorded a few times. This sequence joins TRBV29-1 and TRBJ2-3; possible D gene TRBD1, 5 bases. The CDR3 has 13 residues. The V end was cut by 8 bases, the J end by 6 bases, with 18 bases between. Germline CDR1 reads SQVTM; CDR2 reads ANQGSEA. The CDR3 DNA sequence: TGCAGCCCCCGGGCAGCCCCAGGGGATACGCAGTATTTT. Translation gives CSPRAAPGDTQYF.

The chain's CDR3 is CASSPEGGLAGYNEQFF. CDR3 coding DNA: TGCGCCAGCAGCCCCGAAGGAGGACTAGCGGGGTACAATGAGCAGTTCTTC. The chain joins TRBV4-3 to TRBJ2-1; 12 bases map to TRBD2. The CDR3 is 17 residues long. The germline V gene has CDR1 LGHNA and CDR2 YSLEER. J gave up 4 bases and V 4 bases, and 8 bases lay outside the gene matches.

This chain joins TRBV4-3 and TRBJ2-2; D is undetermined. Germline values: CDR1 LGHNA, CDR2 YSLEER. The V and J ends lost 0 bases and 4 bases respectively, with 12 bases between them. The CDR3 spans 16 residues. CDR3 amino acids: CASSQDHGRSTGELFF. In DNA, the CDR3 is TGCGCCAGCAGCCAAGACCATGGCAGGAGCACCGGGGAGCTGTTTTTT.

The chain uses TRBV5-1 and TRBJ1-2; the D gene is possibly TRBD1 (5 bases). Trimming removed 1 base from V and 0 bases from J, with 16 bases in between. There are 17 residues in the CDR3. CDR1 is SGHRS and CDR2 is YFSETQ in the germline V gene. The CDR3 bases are TGCGCCAGCAGCTTGACCTTTACAGGTGGAGCTAACTATGGCTACACCTTC. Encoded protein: CASSLTFTGGANYGYTF.

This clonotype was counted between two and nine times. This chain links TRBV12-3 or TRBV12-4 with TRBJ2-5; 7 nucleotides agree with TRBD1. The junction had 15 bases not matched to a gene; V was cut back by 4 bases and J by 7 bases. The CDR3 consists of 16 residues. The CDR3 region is CASSSHRDRSTATQYF. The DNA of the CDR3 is TGTGCCAGCAGTTCCCACCGGGACAGAAGCACGGCGACCCAGTACTTC.

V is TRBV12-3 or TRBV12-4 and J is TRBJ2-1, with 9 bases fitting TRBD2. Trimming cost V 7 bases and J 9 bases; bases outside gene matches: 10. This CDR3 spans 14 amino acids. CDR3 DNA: TGTGCCAGCACTGTTAGCGGGGGAAGAGCTGAGCAGTTCTTC. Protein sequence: CASTVSGGRAEQFF.

CDR3 region: CASSLNTNSDVETQYF. DNA for the CDR3: TGTGCCAGCAGCTTGAATACCAATAGTGACGTGGAGACCCAGTACTTC. V and J are TRBV5-6 and TRBJ2-5; D is unclear. Per germline, CDR1 SGHDT and CDR2 YYEEEE. V was trimmed by 1 base and J by 5 bases, leaving 18 bases between them. CDR3 length equals 16 residues.

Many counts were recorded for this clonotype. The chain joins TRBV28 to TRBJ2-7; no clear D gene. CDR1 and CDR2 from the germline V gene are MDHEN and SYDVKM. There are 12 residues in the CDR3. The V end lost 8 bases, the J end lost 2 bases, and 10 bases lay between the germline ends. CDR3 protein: CASSADPYEQYF. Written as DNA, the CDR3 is TGTGCCAGCTCCGCCGATCCCTACGAGCAGTACTTC.

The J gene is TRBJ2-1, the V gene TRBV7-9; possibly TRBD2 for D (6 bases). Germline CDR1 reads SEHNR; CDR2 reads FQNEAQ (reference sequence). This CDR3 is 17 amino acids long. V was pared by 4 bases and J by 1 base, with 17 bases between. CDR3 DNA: TGTGCCAGCAGCTCCCCCATGGGTAGCGGATCCTACAATGAGCAGTTCTTC. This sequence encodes CASSSPMGSGSYNEQFF.

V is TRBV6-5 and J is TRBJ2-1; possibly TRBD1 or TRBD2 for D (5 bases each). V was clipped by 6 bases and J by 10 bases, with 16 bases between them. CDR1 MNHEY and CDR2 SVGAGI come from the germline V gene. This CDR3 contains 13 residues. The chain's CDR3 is CASRGVAGPEQFF. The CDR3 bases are TGTGCCAGCAGGGGGGTCGCGGGCCCGGAGCAGTTCTTC.

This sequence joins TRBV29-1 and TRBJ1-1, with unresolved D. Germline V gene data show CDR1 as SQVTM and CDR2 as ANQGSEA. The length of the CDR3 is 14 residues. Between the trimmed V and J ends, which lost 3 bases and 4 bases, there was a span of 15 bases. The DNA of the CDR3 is TGCAGCGTTGATAAAATGGGGTCCCCCACTGAAGCTTTCTTT. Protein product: CSVDKMGSPTEAFF.

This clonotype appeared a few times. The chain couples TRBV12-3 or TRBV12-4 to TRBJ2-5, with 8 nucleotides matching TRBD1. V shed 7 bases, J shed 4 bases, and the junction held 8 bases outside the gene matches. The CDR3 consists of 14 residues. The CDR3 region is CASTTDRGGETQYF. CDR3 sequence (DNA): TGTGCCAGCACCACCGACAGGGGAGGAGAGACCCAGTACTTC.

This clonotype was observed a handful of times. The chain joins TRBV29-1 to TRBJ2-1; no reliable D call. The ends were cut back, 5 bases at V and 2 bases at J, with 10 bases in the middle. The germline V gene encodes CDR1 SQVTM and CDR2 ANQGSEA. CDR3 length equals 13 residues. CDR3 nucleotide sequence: TGCAGCGTTCGGAATGGGGCCTACAATGAGCAGTTCTTC. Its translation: CSVRNGAYNEQFF.

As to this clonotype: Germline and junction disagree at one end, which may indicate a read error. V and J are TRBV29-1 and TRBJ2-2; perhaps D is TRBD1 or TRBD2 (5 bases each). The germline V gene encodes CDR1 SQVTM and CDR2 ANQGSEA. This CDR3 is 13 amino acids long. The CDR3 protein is CSAGTVNTGERFF. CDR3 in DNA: TGCAGCGCTGGGACGGTGAACACCGGGGAGCGGTTTTTT.

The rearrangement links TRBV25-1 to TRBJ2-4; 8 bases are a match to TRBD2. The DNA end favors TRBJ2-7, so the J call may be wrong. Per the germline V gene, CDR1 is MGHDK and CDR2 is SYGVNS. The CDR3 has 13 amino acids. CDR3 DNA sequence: TGTGCCAGCACGACGGGAGGGCCTTACGAGCAGTACTTC. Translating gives CASTTGGPYEQYF.

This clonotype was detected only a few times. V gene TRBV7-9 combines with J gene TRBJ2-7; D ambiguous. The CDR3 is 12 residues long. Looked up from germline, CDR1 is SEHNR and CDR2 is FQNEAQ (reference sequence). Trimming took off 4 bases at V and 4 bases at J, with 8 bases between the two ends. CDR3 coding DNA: TGTGCCAGCAGCTGGAGACCGTACGAGCAGTACTTC. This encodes CASSWRPYEQYF.

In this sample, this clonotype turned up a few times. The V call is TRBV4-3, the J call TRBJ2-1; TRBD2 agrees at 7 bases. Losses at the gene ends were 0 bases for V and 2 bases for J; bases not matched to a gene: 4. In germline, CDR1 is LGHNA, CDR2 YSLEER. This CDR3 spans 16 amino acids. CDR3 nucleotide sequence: TGCGCCAGCAGCCAAGATCTGGGGGGGGCCTACAATGAGCAGTTCTTC. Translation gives CASSQDLGGAYNEQFF.

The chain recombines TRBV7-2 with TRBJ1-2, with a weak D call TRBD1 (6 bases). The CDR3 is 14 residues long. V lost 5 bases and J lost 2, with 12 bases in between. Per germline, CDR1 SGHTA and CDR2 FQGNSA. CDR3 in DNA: TGTGCCAGCAGCCAGCATACAGGGAACTATGGCTACACCTTC. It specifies CASSQHTGNYGYTF.

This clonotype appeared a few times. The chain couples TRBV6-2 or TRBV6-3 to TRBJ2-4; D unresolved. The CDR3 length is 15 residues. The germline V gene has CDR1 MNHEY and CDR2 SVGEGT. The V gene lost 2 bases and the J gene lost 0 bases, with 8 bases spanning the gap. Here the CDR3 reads CASSYERLAKNIQYF. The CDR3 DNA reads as TGTGCCAGCAGTTACGAGCGATTAGCCAAAAACATTCAGTACTTC.

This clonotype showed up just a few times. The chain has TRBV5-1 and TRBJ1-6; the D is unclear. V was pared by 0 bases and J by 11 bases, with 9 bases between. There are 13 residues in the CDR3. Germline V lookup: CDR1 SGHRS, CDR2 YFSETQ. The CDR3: CASSLAGDPPLHF. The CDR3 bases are TGCGCCAGCAGCTTGGCCGGAGATCCACCCCTCCACTTT.

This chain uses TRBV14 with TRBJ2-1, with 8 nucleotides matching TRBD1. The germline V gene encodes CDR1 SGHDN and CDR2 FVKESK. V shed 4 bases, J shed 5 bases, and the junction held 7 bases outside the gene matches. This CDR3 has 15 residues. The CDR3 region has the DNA TGTGCCAGCAGCCCGGACAGGGTCCTAGACAATGAGCAGTTCTTC. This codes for CASSPDRVLDNEQFF.

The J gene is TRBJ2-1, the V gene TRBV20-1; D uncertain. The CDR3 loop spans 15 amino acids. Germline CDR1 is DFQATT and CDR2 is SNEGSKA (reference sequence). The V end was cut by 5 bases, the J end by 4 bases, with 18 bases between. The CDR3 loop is CSAGPRTDGYNEQFF. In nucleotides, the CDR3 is TGCAGTGCTGGACCCCGAACGGACGGTTACAATGAGCAGTTCTTC.

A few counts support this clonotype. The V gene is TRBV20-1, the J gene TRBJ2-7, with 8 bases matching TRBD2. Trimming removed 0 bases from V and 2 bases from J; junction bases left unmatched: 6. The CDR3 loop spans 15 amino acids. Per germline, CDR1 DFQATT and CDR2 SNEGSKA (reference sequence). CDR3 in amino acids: CSARDLGGGTYEQYF. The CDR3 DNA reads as TGCAGTGCTAGAGATTTGGGCGGGGGGACCTACGAGCAGTACTTC.

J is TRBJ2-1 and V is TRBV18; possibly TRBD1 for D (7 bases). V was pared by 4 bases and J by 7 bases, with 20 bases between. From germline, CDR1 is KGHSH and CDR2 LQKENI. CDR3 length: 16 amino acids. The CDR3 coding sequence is TGTGCCAGCTCACAACCGGGGGACAGCCAGGGAAATGAGCAGTTCTTC. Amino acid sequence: CASSQPGDSQGNEQFF.

CDR3 DNA: TGTGCCAGCAGCCGCCCCGTTACGCAGTATTTT. Translation: CASSRPVTQYF. The chain recombines TRBV7-2 with TRBJ2-3; D is unclear. CDR1 and CDR2 (germline): SGHTA, FQGNSA. The V end lost 5 bases, the J end lost 8 bases, and 8 bases lay between the germline ends. The CDR3 has 11 residues.

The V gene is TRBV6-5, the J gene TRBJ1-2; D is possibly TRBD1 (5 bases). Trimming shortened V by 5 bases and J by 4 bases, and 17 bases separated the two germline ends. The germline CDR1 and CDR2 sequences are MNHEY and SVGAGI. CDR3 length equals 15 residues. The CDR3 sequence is CASSRVPGAVYGYTF. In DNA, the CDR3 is TGTGCCAGCAGTCGCGTGCCTGGGGCAGTCTATGGCTACACCTTC.